These T cell receptor beta chains were read from a single sample in a study of neurological immune-mediated disorders. MiXCR, run by TCRdb on the 5' RACE reads, gives a single entry per CDR3 protein. This table has more than 50,000 distinct CDR3 sequences, 3.7% appearing once. Sequenced material: PBMCs. These receptors came from a woman in her fifties or sixties with multiple sclerosis. CDR3s include the opening cysteine and the closing phenylalanine or tryptophan. The order of the fields is D gene, clone size, J gene, V gene, CDR3 DNA, CDR3 protein. A D gene is named only where the DNA matches it firmly. Only part of the rows carry a size: once, few, many, or a class if the clone is expanded.

. | many | TRBJ1-1 | TRBV20-1 | TGCAGTGCTACGGGGTCGAGGGCGAACACTGAAGCTTTCTTT | CSATGSRANTEAFF
. | many | TRBJ2-1 | TRBV7-2 | TGTGCCAGCAGCTGGCGGGACGGCCGGGAGCAGTTCTTC | CASSWRDGREQFF
. | many | TRBJ2-2 | TRBV5-6 | TGTGCCAGCAGCTTGCGGGGGCTCTACACCGGGGAGCTGTTTTTT | CASSLRGLYTGELFF
. | . | TRBJ1-1 | TRBV7-9 | TGTGCCAGCAGCTTGGGGGGAAAGGGGAGCACTGAAGCTTTCTTT | CASSLGGKGSTEAFF
. | many | TRBJ2-7 | TRBV5-5 | TGTGCCAGCAGCTTAACGTACCTGTCCGAGCAGTACTTC | CASSLTYLSEQYF
TRBD2 | many | TRBJ2-1 | TRBV5-1 | TGCGCCAGCGACCCGAGAGCGGGAGGGTACAATGAGCAGTTCTTC | CASDPRAGGYNEQFF
TRBD1 | many | TRBJ1-2 | TRBV4-1 | TGCGCCAGCAGCCCACCGGGACAGGAAAACTATGGCTACACCTTC | CASSPPGQENYGYTF
TRBD2 | many | TRBJ2-7 | TRBV20-1 | TGCAGTGCTATCGAGCGGGAGGGCCTGGTTGAGCAGTACTTC | CSAIEREGLVEQYF
. | many | TRBJ2-3 | TRBV28 | TGTGCCAGCAGTTACTCGGTCGCGCCAGATACGCAGTATTTT | CASSYSVAPDTQYF
TRBD1 | many | TRBJ1-5 | TRBV20-1 | TGCAGTGCTAGATCTGGGACAGTGGGTAATCAGCCCCAGCATTTT | CSARSGTVGNQPQHF
. | many | TRBJ1-5 | TRBV24-1 | TGTGCCACCAGTGACCGGACAGATCTTAGCAATCAGCCCCAGAATTTT | CATSDRTDLSNQPQNF
. | many | TRBJ2-7 | TRBV9 | TGTGCCAGCAGCGTAGGGTACGCCATAATCTCCGAGCAGTACTTC | CASSVGYAIISEQYF
TRBD2 | many | TRBJ2-1 | TRBV11-3 | TGTGCCAGCAGCTTCCTAGCGGGAGGGCACAATGAGCAGTTCTTC | CASSFLAGGHNEQFF
. | many | TRBJ2-5 | TRBV20-1 | TGCAGTTCTGAGAACCAAGAGACCCAGTACTTC | CSSENQETQYF
. | many | TRBJ1-2 | TRBV7-9 | TGTGCCAGCAGCTTAGAGGAGGACGGCTACACCTTC | CASSLEEDGYTF
. | . | TRBJ1-5 | TRBV7-6 | TGTGCCAGCAGCCCTAGGGCTCGGGGGAATCTCAATCAGCCCCAGAATTTT | CASSPRARGNLNQPQNF
TRBD2 | many | TRBJ2-5 | TRBV20-1 | TGCAGTGCAAACAGCGGGAGACTCCCAGAGACCCAGTACTTC | CSANSGRLPETQYF
TRBD2 | many | TRBJ2-2 | TRBV27 | TGTGCCAGCAGTTCCCTAGCGGCAAACACCGGGGAGCTGTTTTTT | CASSSLAANTGELFF
TRBD2 | many | TRBJ2-2 | TRBV9 | TGTGCCAGCGGGTCGACTAGCAGTCCGAACACCGGGGAGCTGTTTTTT | CASGSTSSPNTGELFF
. | many | TRBJ1-2 | TRBV4-2 | TGTGCCAGCAGCCAAGATCCTGACAATGCGATCTATGGCTACACCTTC | CASSQDPDNAIYGYTF
TRBD2 | many | TRBJ2-1 | TRBV4-1 | TGCGCCAGCAGCCGCAACCTATTACAGCGGGAGACGAATGAGCAGTTCTTC | CASSRNLLQRETNEQFF
TRBD2 | many | TRBJ2-1 | TRBV7-3 | TGTGCCAGCAGCCCCGCCAAGCTAGCGGGCTACAATGAGCAGTTCTTC | CASSPAKLAGYNEQFF
. | many | TRBJ2-1 | TRBV29-1 | TGCAGCGTTGATCAAGGGATGAATGAGCAGTTCTTC | CSVDQGMNEQFF
. | many | TRBJ2-6 | TRBV2 | TGTGCCAGCAGTGAAGCGCTTAGGGGTGCTGGGGCCAACGTCCTGACTTTC | CASSEALRGAGANVLTF
. | many | TRBJ1-5 | TRBV29-1 | TGCAGCGTTGAGGCGGGGAGCAATCAGCCCCAGCATTTT | CSVEAGSNQPQHF
TRBD2 | many | TRBJ2-2 | TRBV10-3 | TGTGCCATCAGCTCCGGACTAGCGGGAGGCGGGGAGCTGTTTTTT | CAISSGLAGGGELFF
. | many | TRBJ2-7 | TRBV5-1 | TGCGCCAGCAGCTTGGCCCAGGGCGGCGAGCAGTACTTC | CASSLAQGGEQYF
. | many | TRBJ2-5 | TRBV7-9 | TGTGCCAGCAGCTTATACGCCGTCCAAGAGACCCAGTACTTC | CASSLYAVQETQYF
. | many | TRBJ2-7 | TRBV12-3/TRBV12-4 | TGTGCCAGCAGCCCCTCTGACAGCTACGAGCAGTACTTC | CASSPSDSYEQYF
TRBD1 | many | TRBJ2-7 | TRBV19 | TGTGCCACCTCCCCCAGGACAGGCGAGCAGTACTTC | CATSPRTGEQYF
. | many | TRBJ2-7 | TRBV11-3 | TGTGCCAGCAGCCTCGCCCCTACCTACGAGCAGTACTTC | CASSLAPTYEQYF
TRBD2 | many | TRBJ2-1 | TRBV5-1 | TGCGCCAGCAGCCGGGGACTAGCGGGAGGGTACAATGAGCAGTTCTTC | CASSRGLAGGYNEQFF
. | many | TRBJ2-7 | TRBV6-6 | TGTGCCAGCAGTCACAGGGAGTACGAGCAGTACTTC | CASSHREYEQYF
TRBD1 | many | TRBJ2-5 | TRBV10-3 | TGTGCCATCCAACGGGACAGGGGACAAGAGACCCAGTACTTC | CAIQRDRGQETQYF
TRBD1 | many | TRBJ2-7 | TRBV5-1 | TGCGCCAGCAGCGGGACAGACCTGGTAGAGCAGTACTTC | CASSGTDLVEQYF
. | many | TRBJ2-1 | TRBV11-2 | TGTGCCAGCAGCTTAAGCTATGAGCAGTTCTTC | CASSLSYEQFF
. | many | TRBJ2-3 | TRBV20-1 | TGCAGTGCTAGTTGGGGTCAGGGTCTCGCAGATACGCAGTATTTT | CSASWGQGLADTQYF
. | many | TRBJ1-1 | TRBV2 | TGTGCCAGCAGTGACCTGAGCTCAGGGAACACTGAAGCTTTCTTT | CASSDLSSGNTEAFF